The source of this TCR beta chain is a study of cytomegalovirus exposure and HLA in healthy donors. Study-wide results and caveats: No immune exposure information besides CMV serostatus was available. HLA-A and HLA-B allele assignments for most subjects were reportedly predicted accurately using TCR beta sequences.

The PCR contained 60 Vbeta and 13 Jbeta primers. Only in-frame clones appear in the TCRdb table, and some are missing; sequencing was by immunoSEQ multiplex PCR. The sample includes 130,000 or so clones, over 65% of them seen just once. V dropped 2 bases and J dropped 1 base, with 10 bases sitting between them. Looked up from germline, CDR1 is MGHRA and CDR2 is YSYEKL. This CDR3 contains 15 residues. This clone was detected once. Its antigen is unknown. The clonotype originates from a man aged 45 to 65 in good health and CMV-seronegative. Sequencing was performed on PBMCs. The rearrangement joins TRBV4-1 to TRBJ2-3; tentative D call: TRBD1 (5 bases). The CDR3 DNA follows: TGCGCCAGCAGCCAACCTACAGGACGCACAGATACGCAGTATTTT. This codes for CASSQPTGRTDTQYF.